The 28 T cell receptor beta chains below all came from one sample that was sequenced in a study of cytomegalovirus exposure and HLA in healthy donors. Both 60 Vbeta primers and 13 Jbeta primers went into the PCR. Measured with immunoSEQ multiplex PCR; TCRdb has only the in-frame clones, and not every one. The sample has 200,000 to 250,000 clones; over 65% are singletons. Material: PBMCs. These receptors were obtained from a woman in her sixties in good health and CMV-seropositive.

The rearrangement links TRBV7-7 to TRBJ1-3; 7 positions match TRBD1. The CDR3 sequence is 14 residues long. Trimming cost V 5 bases and J 2 bases; bases outside gene matches: 3. Per germline, CDR1 SSHAT and CDR2 FNYEAQ (reference sequence). The CDR3 sequence: CASSPGTAGNTIYF. The CDR3 nucleotides are TGTGCCAGCAGCCCCGGGACAGCTGGAAACACCATATATTTT.

This chain links TRBV30 with TRBJ1-5; 10 positions agree with TRBD1. Germline CDR1 is GTSNPN and CDR2 is SVGIG (reference sequence). Trimming took 5 bases from V and 4 from J; bases not matched to a gene: 11. The CDR3 totals 16 residues. The CDR3 protein is CAWEGRDRGQNQPQHF. CDR3 nucleotides: TGTGCCTGGGAGGGAAGGGACAGGGGCCAAAATCAGCCCCAGCATTTT.

The rearrangement uses TRBV27 and TRBJ2-5; no clear D. The CDR3 contains 13 residues. V shed 3 bases and J shed 6 bases, with 11 bases lying between them. Per the germline V gene, CDR1 is MNHEY and CDR2 is SMNVEV (reference sequence). CDR3 nucleotides: TGTGCCAGCAGTTTGGCGTTGAGGAAGACCCAGTACTTC. This encodes CASSLALRKTQYF.

This chain connects TRBV6-6 to TRBJ2-4; 8 bases match TRBD2. Germline CDR1 reads MNHNY; CDR2 reads SVGAGI (reference sequence). This CDR3 has 16 residues. Trimming removed 5 bases from V and 12 bases from J; junction bases left unmatched: 18. The CDR3 sequence: CASSRSGDTGLANQYF. The CDR3 nucleotides are TGTGCCAGCAGTAGGTCAGGGGATACCGGACTAGCCAATCAGTACTTC.

The V gene is TRBV7-2, the J gene TRBJ2-7; the match to TRBD2 covers 10 bases. J was trimmed by 4 bases and V by 2 bases; bases with no gene match: 5. Germline CDR1 SGHTA, CDR2 FQGNSA. CDR3 length: 15 residues. In DNA, the CDR3 is TGTGCCAGCAGCTTAATGGCTAGCGGGGGTTACGAGCAGTACTTC. It codes for CASSLMASGGYEQYF.

This chain connects TRBV7-7 to TRBJ2-1; 13 nucleotides agree with TRBD2. The CDR3 covers 15 residues. The J segment lost 9 bases and the V segment lost 4 bases, leaving 6 bases of the junction unmatched. In germline, CDR1 is SSHAT, CDR2 FNYEAQ (reference sequence). The CDR3 loop reads CASSSGLAGDAEQFF. As DNA, the CDR3 is TGTGCCAGCAGCTCAGGACTAGCGGGAGACGCTGAGCAGTTCTTC.

V usage is TRBV7-2 and J usage is TRBJ1-2, with D tentatively TRBD1 (5 bases). Germline CDR1 and CDR2: SGHTA and FQGNSA. The CDR3 extends over 13 amino acids. V dropped 10 bases and J dropped 8 bases, with 20 bases sitting between them. In nucleotides, the CDR3 is TGTGCCACCCAGATAGGGACTGGGCTAGGCTACACCTTC. It yields the protein CATQIGTGLGYTF.

This chain joins TRBV6-5 and TRBJ1-1, with D tentatively TRBD1 (6 bases). V lost 5 bases and J lost 6, with 13 bases in between. The germline V gene encodes CDR1 MNHEY and CDR2 SVGAGI. CDR3 length: 13 residues. The CDR3, as DNA: TGTGCCAGCAGTACCACAGGGTCGGCTGAAGCTTTCTTT. Protein: CASSTTGSAEAFF.

J is TRBJ1-4 and V is TRBV6-5, with D hard to call. The CDR3 has 14 residues. V was clipped by 1 base and J by 7 bases, with 10 bases between them. Germline values: CDR1 MNHEY, CDR2 SVGAGI. CDR3: CASSYYGRGEKLFF. The CDR3 region has the DNA TGTGCCAGCAGTTACTACGGCCGGGGTGAAAAACTGTTTTTT.

This clone was found once. V gene TRBV5-4 combines with J gene TRBJ1-2; 7 bases agree with TRBD1. The V gene end was trimmed by 4 bases and the J gene end by 8 bases; junction bases not matched to a gene: 8. The CDR3 has 13 residues. The germline CDR1 and CDR2 sequences are SGHNT and YYREEE (reference sequence). The CDR3 sequence is CASSARQGSGYTF. In DNA, the CDR3 is TGTGCCAGCAGCGCCCGACAGGGTAGCGGCTACACCTTC.

This chain joins TRBV4-2 and TRBJ2-2; TRBD2 is a possible D gene (5 bases). This CDR3 has 15 amino acids. Per germline, CDR1 LGHNA and CDR2 YNFKEQ. Trimming cost V 0 bases and J 8 bases, with 13 bases left between them. The CDR3 nucleotides read TGTGCCAGCAGCCAAGATGGTACGGGGTCGGGGGAGCTGTTTTTT. Its translation: CASSQDGTGSGELFF.

The CDR3 region is CASSLNTGGGEKLFF. Written as DNA, the CDR3 is TGTGCCAGCAGCTTAAATACAGGGGGCGGTGAAAAACTGTTTTTT. The chain uses TRBV7-9 and TRBJ1-4; the match to TRBD1 covers 9 bases. The CDR3 runs 15 residues. CDR1 and CDR2 (germline): SEHNR, FQNEAQ (reference sequence). The trim removed 2 bases at V and 7 bases at J, leaving 5 bases unmatched.

The rearrangement joins TRBV9 to TRBJ1-3; TRBD1 agrees at 9 bases. Trimming removed 3 bases from V and 3 bases from J; junction bases left unmatched: 4. Looked up from germline, CDR1 is SGDLS and CDR2 is YYNGEE. This CDR3 is built from 15 residues. The CDR3 reads CASSGGQGFGNTIYF. The CDR3 nucleotides are TGTGCCAGCAGCGGGGGACAGGGCTTTGGAAACACCATATATTTT. The complete variable domain, with remaining parts taken from reference TRBV9 and TRBJ1-3, reads DSGVTQTPKHLITATGQRVTLRCSPRSGDLSVYWYQQSLDQGLQFLIQYYNGEERAKGNILERFSAQQFPDLHSELNLSSLELGDSALYFCASSGGQGFGNTIYFGEGSWLTVV.

The chain couples TRBV6-5 to TRBJ2-3; TRBD2 agrees at 8 bases. CDR3 size: 13 residues. J gave up 9 bases and V 4 bases, and 6 bases lay outside the gene matches. Germline V lookup: CDR1 MNHEY, CDR2 SVGAGI. The chain's CDR3 is CASSSREGRTQYF. The CDR3 DNA is TGTGCCAGCAGTTCCCGGGAGGGGAGGACGCAGTATTTT.

The chain uses TRBV7-2 and TRBJ1-3; a weak D match, TRBD1 (5 bases). The germline CDR1 and CDR2 sequences are SGHTA and FQGNSA. The CDR3 runs 14 residues. Trimming removed 2 bases at V and 4 bases at J, with 9 bases between. Here the CDR3 reads CASSLQGDGNTIYF. The CDR3 DNA follows: TGTGCCAGCAGCTTACAGGGTGACGGAAACACCATATATTTT.

The V and J genes are TRBV7-9 and TRBJ2-2, with 13 bases fitting TRBD2. Germline lookup yields CDR1 SEHNR and CDR2 FQNEAQ (reference sequence). This CDR3 is 16 amino acids long. The J segment lost 6 bases and the V segment lost 5 bases, leaving 6 bases of the junction unmatched. CDR3 nucleotides: TGTGCCAGCAGCGATACCACTAGCGGGAGGGCCGGGGAGCTGTTTTTT. Amino acids: CASSDTTSGRAGELFF.

The J gene is TRBJ2-1, the V gene TRBV5-1; the D gene is possibly TRBD2 (8 bases). CDR3 size: 16 residues. Germline-derived CDR1 and CDR2 are SGHRS and YFSETQ. Trimming cost V 4 bases and J 7 bases, with 21 bases left between them. CDR3 loop: CASSLPGGSGVNEQFF. The CDR3 DNA reads TGCGCCAGCAGCCTACCAGGGGGTAGCGGGGTGAATGAGCAGTTCTTC.

This chain uses TRBV7-6 with TRBJ2-2; the match to TRBD2 covers 10 bases. V lost 3 bases and J lost 5; bases outside the gene matches: 6. Germline values: CDR1 SGHVS, CDR2 FNYEAQ. CDR3 length: 16 residues. The CDR3 region is CASSFLGLAYTGELFF. The CDR3 DNA is TGTGCCAGCAGCTTTCTGGGACTAGCGTATACCGGGGAGCTGTTTTTT.

This clone has more than one count but fewer than ten. The gene calls are TRBV10-3 and TRBJ2-3; 9 bases line up with TRBD1. V was clipped by 5 bases and J by 1 base; unmatched bases: 4. Germline CDR1 is ENHRY and CDR2 is SYGVKD. CDR3 length: 15 residues. The CDR3 region is CAISYRTGGTDTQYF. The CDR3 bases are TGTGCCATCAGTTACAGGACAGGGGGCACAGATACGCAGTATTTT.

The rearrangement uses TRBV19 and TRBJ1-1, with 7 bases matching TRBD1. The trim removed 2 bases at V and 1 base at J, leaving 7 bases unmatched. The germline V gene encodes CDR1 LNHDA and CDR2 SQIVND (reference sequence). The CDR3 is made up of 16 amino acids. CDR3 sequence: CASSIPYTGENTEAFF. CDR3 sequence (DNA): TGTGCCAGTAGTATACCATACACAGGGGAGAACACTGAAGCTTTCTTT.

The rearrangement joins TRBV11-2 to TRBJ1-3, with TRBD1 matching 7 bases. This CDR3 is 16 amino acids long. After removal of 2 bases from V and 2 bases from J, the junction contained 6 bases not matched to a gene. Per germline, CDR1 SGHAT and CDR2 FQNNGV. This CDR3 is CASSLSGQFAGNTIYF. In nucleotides, the CDR3 is TGTGCCAGCAGCTTATCGGGACAGTTCGCTGGAAACACCATATATTTT.

V and J are TRBV6-5 and TRBJ1-1; no reliable D call. Germline CDR1 and CDR2: MNHEY and SVGAGI. V was trimmed by 5 bases and J by 4 bases, leaving 14 bases between them. The CDR3 spans 14 residues. The CDR3 protein is CASSKKVEVTEAFF. The CDR3 region has the DNA TGTGCCAGCAGTAAAAAGGTGGAGGTCACTGAAGCTTTCTTT.

The genes are TRBV5-1 and TRBJ1-5; no definite D call. Germline assignment: CDR1 SGHRS and CDR2 YFSETQ. V lost 4 bases, J lost 5 bases, and 10 bases lay in between. The CDR3 totals 13 residues. CDR3 protein: CASSVDLDQPQHF. The CDR3, as DNA: TGCGCCAGCAGCGTGGACTTAGATCAGCCCCAGCATTTT.

This chain links TRBV6-5 with TRBJ2-3; 8 bases agree with TRBD2. V gave up 2 bases and J gave up 7 bases; unmatched junction bases: 2. The CDR3 runs to 13 residues. CDR1 is MNHEY and CDR2 is SVGAGI in the germline V gene. The CDR3, as DNA: TGTGCCAGCAGTTACCAGCGGGAGAATACGCAGTATTTT. Translation gives CASSYQRENTQYF.

V usage is TRBV11-2 and J usage is TRBJ1-3, with a possible D match to TRBD1 (5 bases). CDR1 is SGHAT and CDR2 is FQNNGV in the germline V gene. Trimming removed 4 bases at V and 4 bases at J, with 14 bases between. CDR3 length: 15 residues. This CDR3 is CASSSSGGKGNTIYF. The CDR3 coding sequence is TGTGCCAGCAGCTCCTCCGGGGGGAAGGGAAACACCATATATTTT.

This rearrangement joins TRBV7-3 to TRBJ2-3, with 8 bases that match TRBD1. Per germline, CDR1 SGHTA and CDR2 FQGTGA. The CDR3 loop spans 15 amino acids. Unmatched junction bases numbered 5, after V lost 6 bases and J lost 0 bases. CDR3 sequence reads: CASRATGGSTDTQYF. CDR3 DNA sequence: TGTGCCAGCAGAGCTACAGGGGGGAGCACAGATACGCAGTATTTT.

The CDR3 is CASSRTLLTGNTIYF. The CDR3, as DNA: TGTGCCAGCAGCCGGACATTACTCACTGGAAACACCATATATTTT. V usage is TRBV5-5 and J usage is TRBJ1-3, with TRBD1 as a possible D gene (5 bases). The CDR3 spans 15 residues. The ends were cut back, 4 bases at V and 2 bases at J, with 13 bases in the middle. Looked up from germline, CDR1 is SGHKS and CDR2 is YYEKEE (reference sequence).

The V and J genes are TRBV6-5 and TRBJ2-7; a possible D gene is TRBD1 (5 bases). CDR3 size: 14 residues. CDR1 is MNHEY, CDR2 SVGAGI, per germline. Trimming stripped 0 bases from V and 4 bases from J, with 10 bases between. CDR3 DNA sequence: TGTGCCAGCAGTTACTCCGGATCAGGGTACGAGCAGTACTTC. Protein product: CASSYSGSGYEQYF.